The 12 T cell receptor beta chains below were found in one sample sequenced in a study of T-cell reconstitution after alpha-beta-depleted transplantation in children. Unique molecular identifiers were incorporated into the prepared TCRbeta library. TCRdb redid the calling of the PCR reads with MiXCR, one entry per CDR3 protein. Of about 410,000 distinct CDR3 sequences in the sample, roughly 20% were seen once. This specimen consisted of PBMCs from the stem cell graft donor, obtained from the stem cell graft. These receptors were taken from a human donor who donated a stem cell graft to a child with acute myeloid leukemia.

This clonotype was observed a handful of times. V usage is TRBV12-3 or TRBV12-4 and J usage is TRBJ1-2; D is unresolved. CDR3 size: 13 residues. Trimming cost V 5 bases and J 4 bases, with 11 bases left between them. The CDR3 region is CASSTQAAYGYTF. CDR3 nucleotide sequence: TGTGCCAGCAGTACGCAGGCTGCCTATGGCTACACCTTC.

This clonotype was detected ten times or more. This rearrangement joins TRBV4-2 to TRBJ2-1; TRBD2 is a possible D gene (5 bases). Germline V gives CDR1 LGHNA, CDR2 YNFKEQ. The CDR3 runs to 13 residues. The CDR3 loop reads CASGWSADNEQFF. The CDR3 region has the DNA TGTGCTAGTGGGTGGTCAGCGGACAATGAGCAGTTCTTC.

This clonotype was seen more than once but under ten times. CDR3 DNA sequence: TGCGCCAGCAGCCAAGGACAGGTTGGTGGGGCCAACGTCCTGACTTTC. This codes for CASSQGQVGGANVLTF. The chain couples TRBV4-1 to TRBJ2-6; the D gene is possibly TRBD1 (6 bases). Germline V gene data show CDR1 as MGHRA and CDR2 as YSYEKL. The V gene lost 1 base and the J gene lost 3 bases, with 10 bases spanning the gap. The CDR3 totals 16 residues.

The sample holds a few counts of this clonotype. V and J are TRBV27 and TRBJ2-1, with TRBD2 matching 9 bases. The CDR3 spans 14 residues. The V segment lost 2 bases and the J segment 5 bases; nucleotides outside the gene matches: 1. Germline V gene lookup returns CDR1 MNHEY and CDR2 SMNVEV (reference sequence). CDR3 loop: CASSLASGNNEQFF. In DNA form, the CDR3 reads TGTGCCAGCAGTTTAGCTAGCGGGAACAATGAGCAGTTCTTC.

V gene TRBV6-2 or TRBV6-3 combines with J gene TRBJ2-1; 7 bases match TRBD2. Germline V gives CDR1 MNHEY, CDR2 SVGEGT. This CDR3 contains 15 residues. V shed 10 bases, J shed 0 bases, and the junction held 9 bases outside the gene matches. The DNA for the CDR3 is TGTGCCACCTCGGGGGGTACCAGCTCCTACAATGAGCAGTTCTTC. This encodes CATSGGTSSYNEQFF.

V gene TRBV7-8 combines with J gene TRBJ2-7; perhaps TRBD1 as D (6 bases). Trimming removed 4 bases at V and 6 bases at J, with 10 bases between. This CDR3 is 12 amino acids long. Germline assignment: CDR1 SGHVS and CDR2 FQNEAQ. This chain's CDR3 is CASSWQGTEQYF. CDR3 nucleotides: TGTGCCAGCAGCTGGCAGGGGACCGAGCAGTACTTC.

This clonotype was counted ten times or more. The chain uses TRBV24-1 and TRBJ2-3, with 11 bases matching TRBD2. This CDR3 spans 18 amino acids. The germline gives CDR1 KGHDR, CDR2 SFDVKD. The ends lost 1 base at V and 1 base at J; junction bases unmatched: 6. The CDR3 is CATSDFSRGLAGTDTQYF. The CDR3 nucleotides are TGTGCCACCAGTGATTTCTCCAGGGGACTAGCGGGCACAGATACGCAGTATTTT.

The rearrangement joins TRBV12-3 or TRBV12-4 to TRBJ2-7; D call uncertain. V was trimmed by 7 bases and J by 2 bases, leaving 12 bases between them. This CDR3 comprises 13 residues. CDR3 amino acids: CASTDRVTYEQYF. DNA of the CDR3: TGTGCCAGCACCGACCGAGTAACCTACGAGCAGTACTTC.

Many counts were recorded for this clonotype. The genes are TRBV12-3 or TRBV12-4 and TRBJ2-1; tentatively, D is TRBD1 (6 bases). The CDR3 loop spans 14 amino acids. V shed 6 bases and J shed 6 bases, with 15 bases lying between them. CDR3 region: CASSLDSTGNEQFF. CDR3 in DNA: TGTGCCAGCAGCCTGGACAGCACGGGCAATGAGCAGTTCTTC.

This clonotype was counted at least ten times. The V and J genes are TRBV20-1 and TRBJ2-7, with D maybe TRBD2 (6 bases). V was trimmed by 3 bases and J by 0 bases, leaving 12 bases between them. Per germline, CDR1 DFQATT and CDR2 SNEGSKA (reference sequence). The CDR3 runs to 14 residues. For the CDR3, the DNA is TGCAGTGCTAGTAGCCGGGAGAACTCCTACGAGCAGTACTTC. Its protein product is CSASSRENSYEQYF.

The chain uses TRBV29-1 and TRBJ2-1, with 8 bases that match TRBD1. The CDR3 contains 12 residues. V trimming: 8 bases; J trimming: 4 bases; junction bases outside the gene matches: 4. Germline loops: CDR1 SQVTM, CDR2 ANQGSEA. The CDR3 region is CSPRTGYNEQFF. DNA for the CDR3: TGCAGCCCAAGGACAGGGTACAATGAGCAGTTCTTC.

The chain combines TRBV20-1 with TRBJ2-7; a possible D gene is TRBD2 (5 bases). The CDR3 extends over 13 amino acids. CDR1 is DFQATT and CDR2 is SNEGSKA in the germline V gene (reference sequence). Trimming shortened V by 2 bases and J by 0 bases, and 8 bases separated the two germline ends. The CDR3 here is CSARWESSYEQYF. In DNA form, the CDR3 reads TGCAGTGCTAGATGGGAGAGCTCCTACGAGCAGTACTTC.